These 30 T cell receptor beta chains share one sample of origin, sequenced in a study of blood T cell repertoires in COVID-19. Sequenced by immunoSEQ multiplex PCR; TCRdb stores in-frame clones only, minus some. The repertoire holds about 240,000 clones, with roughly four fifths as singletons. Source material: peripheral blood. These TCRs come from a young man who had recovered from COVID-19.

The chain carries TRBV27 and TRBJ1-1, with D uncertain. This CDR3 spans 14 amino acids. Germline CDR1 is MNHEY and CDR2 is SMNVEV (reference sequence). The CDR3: CVSRPVDRNTEAFF. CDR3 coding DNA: TGTGTATCGCGGCCGGTTGATCGGAACACTGAAGCTTTCTTT.

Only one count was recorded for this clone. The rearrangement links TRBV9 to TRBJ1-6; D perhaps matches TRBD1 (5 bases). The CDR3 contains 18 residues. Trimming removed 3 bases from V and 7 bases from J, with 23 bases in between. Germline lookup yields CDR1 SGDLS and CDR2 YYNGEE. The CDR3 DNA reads TGTGCCAGCAGCGCCCAATTAGAGTCGGGACTCACAAATTCACCCCTCCACTTT. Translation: CASSAQLESGLTNSPLHF.

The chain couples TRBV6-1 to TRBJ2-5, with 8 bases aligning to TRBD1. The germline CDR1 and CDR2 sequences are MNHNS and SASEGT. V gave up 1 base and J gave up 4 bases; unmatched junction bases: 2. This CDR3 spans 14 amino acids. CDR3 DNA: TGTGCCAGCAGTGAAGGGCAGGGGGCAGAGACCCAGTACTTC. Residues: CASSEGQGAETQYF.

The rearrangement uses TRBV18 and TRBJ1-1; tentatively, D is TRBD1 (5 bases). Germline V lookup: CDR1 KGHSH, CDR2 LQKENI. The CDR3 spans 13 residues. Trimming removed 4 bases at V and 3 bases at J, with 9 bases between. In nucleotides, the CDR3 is TGTGCCAGCTCACAATCGGGGGACACTGAAGCTTTCTTT. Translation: CASSQSGDTEAFF.

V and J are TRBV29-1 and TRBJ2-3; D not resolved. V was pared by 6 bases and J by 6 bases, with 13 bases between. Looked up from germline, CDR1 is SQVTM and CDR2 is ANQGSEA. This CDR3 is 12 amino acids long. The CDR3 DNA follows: TGCAGCGTCCGAACGCCGAGCGATACGCAGTATTTT. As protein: CSVRTPSDTQYF.

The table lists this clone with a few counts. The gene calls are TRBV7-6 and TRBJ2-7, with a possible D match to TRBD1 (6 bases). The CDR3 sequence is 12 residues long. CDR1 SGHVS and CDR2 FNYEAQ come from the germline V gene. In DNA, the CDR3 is TGTGCCAGCAGCAACTATAACAGGGTGGTAAGCGTC. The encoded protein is CASSNYNRVVSV.

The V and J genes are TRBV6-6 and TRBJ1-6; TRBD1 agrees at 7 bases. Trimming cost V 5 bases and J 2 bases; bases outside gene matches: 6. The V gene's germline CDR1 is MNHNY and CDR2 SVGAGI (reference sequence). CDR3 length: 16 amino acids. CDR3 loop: CASSPTGTTYNSPLHF. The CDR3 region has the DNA TGTGCCAGCAGTCCGACAGGGACCACCTATAATTCACCCCTCCACTTT.

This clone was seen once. CDR3: CASSEDYRVSGNTIYF. As DNA, the CDR3 is TGTGCCAGCAGTGAAGATTACAGGGTCTCTGGAAACACCATATATTTT. The chain couples TRBV6-1 to TRBJ1-3; TRBD1 is a possible D gene (6 bases). CDR3 length equals 16 residues. The germline V gene has CDR1 MNHNS and CDR2 SASEGT. Between the trimmed V and J ends, which lost 1 base and 0 bases, there was a span of 10 bases.

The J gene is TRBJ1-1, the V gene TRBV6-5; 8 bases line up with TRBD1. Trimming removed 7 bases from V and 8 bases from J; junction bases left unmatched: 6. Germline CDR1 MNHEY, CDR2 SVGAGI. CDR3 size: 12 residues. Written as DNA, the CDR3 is TGTGCCAGCAAGACCTGGACAGGGGAAGCTTTCTTT. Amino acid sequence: CASKTWTGEAFF.

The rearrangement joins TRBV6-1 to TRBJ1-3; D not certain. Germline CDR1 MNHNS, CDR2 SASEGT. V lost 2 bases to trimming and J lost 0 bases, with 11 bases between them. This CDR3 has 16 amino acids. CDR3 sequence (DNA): TGTGCCAGCAGTGAATCGTTGGGCCTCTCTGGAAACACCATATATTTT. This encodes CASSESLGLSGNTIYF.

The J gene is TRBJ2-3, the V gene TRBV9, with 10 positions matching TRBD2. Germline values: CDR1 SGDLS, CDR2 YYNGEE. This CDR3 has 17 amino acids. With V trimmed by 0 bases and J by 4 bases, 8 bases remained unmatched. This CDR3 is CASSVAASGGAADTQYF. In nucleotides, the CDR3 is TGTGCCAGCAGCGTAGCAGCGAGCGGGGGGGCCGCAGATACGCAGTATTTT.

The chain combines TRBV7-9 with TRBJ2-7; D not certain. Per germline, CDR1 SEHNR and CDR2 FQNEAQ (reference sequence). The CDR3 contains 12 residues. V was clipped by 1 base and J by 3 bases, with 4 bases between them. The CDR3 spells CASSLVDYEQYF. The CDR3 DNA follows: TGTGCCAGCAGCTTAGTAGACTACGAGCAGTACTTC.

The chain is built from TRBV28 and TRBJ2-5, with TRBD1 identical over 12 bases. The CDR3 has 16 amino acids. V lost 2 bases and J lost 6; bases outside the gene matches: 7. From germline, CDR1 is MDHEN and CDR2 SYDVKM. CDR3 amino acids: CASSLLSGQGAKTQYF. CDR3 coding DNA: TGTGCCAGCAGTTTACTTTCGGGACAGGGGGCAAAGACCCAGTACTTC.

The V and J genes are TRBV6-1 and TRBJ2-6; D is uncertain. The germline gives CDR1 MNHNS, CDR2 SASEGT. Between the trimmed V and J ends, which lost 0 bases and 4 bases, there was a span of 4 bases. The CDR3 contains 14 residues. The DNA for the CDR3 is TGTGCCAGCAGTGAAGCCACAGGGGCCAACGTCCTGACTTTC. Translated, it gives CASSEATGANVLTF.

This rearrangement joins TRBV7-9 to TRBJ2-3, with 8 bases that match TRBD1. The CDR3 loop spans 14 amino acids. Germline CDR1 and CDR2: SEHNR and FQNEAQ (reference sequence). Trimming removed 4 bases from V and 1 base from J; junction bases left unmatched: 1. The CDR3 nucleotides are TGTGCCAGCAGCTCGGGACAGGGCACAGATACGCAGTATTTT. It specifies CASSSGQGTDTQYF. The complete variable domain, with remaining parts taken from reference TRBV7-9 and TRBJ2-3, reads DTGVSQNPRHKITKRGQNVTFRCDPISEHNRLYWYRQTLGQGPEFLTYFQNEAQLEKSRLLSDRFSAERPKGSFSTLEIQRTEQGDSAMYLCASSSGQGTDTQYFGPGTRLTVL.

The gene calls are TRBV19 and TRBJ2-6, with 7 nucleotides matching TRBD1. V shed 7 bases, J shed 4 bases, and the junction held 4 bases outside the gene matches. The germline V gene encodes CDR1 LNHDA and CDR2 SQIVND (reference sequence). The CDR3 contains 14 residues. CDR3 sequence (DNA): TGTGCCAGTAAACACAGGGGAGGGGCCAACGTCCTGACTTTC. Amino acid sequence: CASKHRGGANVLTF. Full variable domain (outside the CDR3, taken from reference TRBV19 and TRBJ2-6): DGGITQSPKYLFRKEGQNVTLSCEQNLNHDAMYWYRQDPGQGLRLIYYSQIVNDFQKGDIAEGYSVSREKKESFPLTVTSAQKNPTAFYLCASKHRGGANVLTFGAGSRLTVL.

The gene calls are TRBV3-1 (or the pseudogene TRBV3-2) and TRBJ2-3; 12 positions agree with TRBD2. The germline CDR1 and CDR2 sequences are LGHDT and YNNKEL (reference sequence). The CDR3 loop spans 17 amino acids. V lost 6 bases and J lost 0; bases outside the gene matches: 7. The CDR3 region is CASSYRLAGVSTDTQYF. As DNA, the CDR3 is TGTGCCAGCAGTTACCGACTAGCGGGGGTTAGCACAGATACGCAGTATTTT.

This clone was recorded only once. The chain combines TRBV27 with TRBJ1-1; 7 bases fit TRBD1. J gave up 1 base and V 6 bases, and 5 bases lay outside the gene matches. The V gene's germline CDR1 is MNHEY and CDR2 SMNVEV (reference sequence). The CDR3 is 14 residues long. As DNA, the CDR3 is TGTGCCAGCAGGCTAGGGACAGAGAACACTGAAGCTTTCTTT. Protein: CASRLGTENTEAFF.

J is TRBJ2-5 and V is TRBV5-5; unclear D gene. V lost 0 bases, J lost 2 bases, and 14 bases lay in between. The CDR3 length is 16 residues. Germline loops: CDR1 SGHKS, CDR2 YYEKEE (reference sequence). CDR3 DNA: TGTGCCAGCAGCTTGGCCCGGTTTGGCGGTCAAGAGACCCAGTACTTC. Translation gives CASSLARFGGQETQYF. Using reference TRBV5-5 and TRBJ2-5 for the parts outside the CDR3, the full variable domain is DAGVTQSPTHLIKTRGQQVTLRCSPISGHKSVSWYQQVLGQGPQFIFQYYEKEERGRGNFPDRFSARQFPNYSSELNVNALLLGDSALYLCASSLARFGGQETQYFGPGTRLLVL.

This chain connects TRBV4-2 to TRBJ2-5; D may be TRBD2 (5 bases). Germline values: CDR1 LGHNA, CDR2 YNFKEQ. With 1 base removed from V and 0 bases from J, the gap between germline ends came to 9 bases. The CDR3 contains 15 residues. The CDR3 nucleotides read TGTGCCAGCAGCCAAGTACGGGGATACCAAGAGACCCAGTACTTC. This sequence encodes CASSQVRGYQETQYF.

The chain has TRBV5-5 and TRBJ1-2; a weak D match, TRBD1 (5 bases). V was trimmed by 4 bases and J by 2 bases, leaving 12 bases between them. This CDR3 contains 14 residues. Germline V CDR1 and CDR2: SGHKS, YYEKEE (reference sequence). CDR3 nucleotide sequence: TGTGCCAGCAGCCCCTCGGGGGGAAACTATGGCTACACCTTC. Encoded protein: CASSPSGGNYGYTF.

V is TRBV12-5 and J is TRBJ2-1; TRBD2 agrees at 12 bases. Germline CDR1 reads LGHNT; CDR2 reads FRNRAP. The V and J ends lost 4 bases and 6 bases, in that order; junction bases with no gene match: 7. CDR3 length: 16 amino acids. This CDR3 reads CASGSTSGGVFNEQFF. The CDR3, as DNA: TGTGCTAGTGGTTCGACTAGCGGGGGAGTGTTCAATGAGCAGTTCTTC. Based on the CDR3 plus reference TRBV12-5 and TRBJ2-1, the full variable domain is DARVTQTPRHKVTEMGQEVTMRCQPILGHNTVFWYRQTMMQGLELLAYFRNRAPLDDSGMPKDRFSAEMPDATLATLKIQPSEPRDSAVYFCASGSTSGGVFNEQFFGPGTRLTVL.

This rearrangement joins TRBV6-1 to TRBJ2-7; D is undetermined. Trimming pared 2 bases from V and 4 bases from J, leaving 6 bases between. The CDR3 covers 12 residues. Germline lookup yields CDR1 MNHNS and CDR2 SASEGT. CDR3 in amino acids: CASSEMRYEQYF. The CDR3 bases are TGTGCCAGCAGTGAAATGAGGTACGAGCAGTACTTC.

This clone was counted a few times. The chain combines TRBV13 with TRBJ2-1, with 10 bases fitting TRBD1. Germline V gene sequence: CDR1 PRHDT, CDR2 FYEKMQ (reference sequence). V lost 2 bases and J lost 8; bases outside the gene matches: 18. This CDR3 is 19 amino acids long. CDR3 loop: CASSLSSSRGDRGRDEQFF. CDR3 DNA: TGTGCCAGCAGCTTATCATCCTCGAGGGGGGACAGGGGTAGGGATGAGCAGTTCTTC.

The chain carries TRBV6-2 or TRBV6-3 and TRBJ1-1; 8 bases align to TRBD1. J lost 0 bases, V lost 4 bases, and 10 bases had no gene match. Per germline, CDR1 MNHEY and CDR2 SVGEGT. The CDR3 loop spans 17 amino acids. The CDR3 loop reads CASSSLRTGLMNTEAFF. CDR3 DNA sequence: TGTGCCAGCAGTTCACTTCGGACAGGGCTGATGAACACTGAAGCTTTCTTT.

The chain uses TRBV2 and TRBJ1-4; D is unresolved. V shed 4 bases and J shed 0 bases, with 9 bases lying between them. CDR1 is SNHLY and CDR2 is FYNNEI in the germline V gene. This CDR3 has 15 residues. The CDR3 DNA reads TGTGCCAGCAGTGGACAAGAATCAACTAATGAAAAACTGTTTTTT. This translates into CASSGQESTNEKLFF. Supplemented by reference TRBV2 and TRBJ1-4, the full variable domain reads EPEVTQTPSHQVTQMGQEVILRCVPISNHLYFYWYRQILGQKVEFLVSFYNNEISEKSEIFDDQFSVERPDGSNFTLKIRSTKLEDSAMYFCASSGQESTNEKLFFGSGTQLSVL.

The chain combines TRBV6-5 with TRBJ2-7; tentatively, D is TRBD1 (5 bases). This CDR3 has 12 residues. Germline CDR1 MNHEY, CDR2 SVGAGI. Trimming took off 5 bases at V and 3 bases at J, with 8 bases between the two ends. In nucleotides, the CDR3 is TGTGCCAGCAGTAACCAGGGCTACGAGCAGTACTTC. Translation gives CASSNQGYEQYF.

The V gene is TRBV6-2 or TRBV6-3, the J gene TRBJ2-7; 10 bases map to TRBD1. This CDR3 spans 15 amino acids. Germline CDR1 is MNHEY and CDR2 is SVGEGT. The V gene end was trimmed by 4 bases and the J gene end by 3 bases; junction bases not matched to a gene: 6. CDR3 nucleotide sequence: TGTGCCAGCAGTTGGACGACAGGGGGCGTCTACGAGCAGTACTTC. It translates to CASSWTTGGVYEQYF.

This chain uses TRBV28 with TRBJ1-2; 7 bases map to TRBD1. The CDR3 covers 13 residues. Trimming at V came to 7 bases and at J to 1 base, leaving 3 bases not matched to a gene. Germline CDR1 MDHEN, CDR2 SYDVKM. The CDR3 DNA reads TGTGCCAGCACAGGGGGGAGTAACTATGGCTACACCTTC. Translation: CASTGGSNYGYTF.

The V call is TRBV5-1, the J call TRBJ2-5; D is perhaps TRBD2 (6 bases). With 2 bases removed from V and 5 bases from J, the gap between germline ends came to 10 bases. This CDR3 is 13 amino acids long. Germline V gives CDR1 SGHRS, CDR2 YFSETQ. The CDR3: CASSFTSTETQYF. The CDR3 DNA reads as TGCGCCAGCAGCTTCACTAGCACGGAGACCCAGTACTTC.